This T cell receptor beta chain was identified during a study of Ad26.COV2.S vaccination and SARS-CoV-2 variants. Treatment reported: approximately 18 received Ad26.COV2.S at low or high dose, single or two shots; several received placebo; per-sample allocation not given. Repertoires come from day 63 after the first vaccine or placebo injection. Vaccination used an Ad26 vector expressing Wuhan-strain SARS-CoV-2 spike. The CDR3 is 13 amino acids. Trimming took off 1 base at V and 0 bases at J, with 6 bases between the two ends. Germline loops: CDR1 GTSNPN, CDR2 SVGIG (reference sequence). On this clone: The antigen is not known.

The data were produced by immunoSEQ multiplex PCR, yet TCRdb's version contains in-frame clones alone and is incomplete. This repertoire shows 410,000 or so clones, 90% found once; its top ten account for approximately 12%. Study-level findings and limits: Comparability of non-spike TCR breadth was observed across vaccine and placebo recipients.

This specimen was peripheral blood, taken in a trial of Ad26.COV2.S vaccine versus placebo. The source of this sequence is a person aged 18-60 years who received the Ad26.COV2.S COVID-19 vaccine or a placebo. This chain uses TRBV30 with TRBJ1-1; D remains ambiguous. The CDR3 nucleotides are TGTGCCTGGAGTGCCGGGGTGAACACTGAAGCTTTCTTT. Translating it yields CAWSAGVNTEAFF. The full variable domain, in which reference TRBV30 and TRBJ1-1 provide the parts outside the CDR3, is SQTIHQWPATLVQPVGSPLSLECTVEGTSNPNLYWYRQAAGRGLQLLFYSVGIGQISSEVPQNLSASRPQDRQFILSSKKLLLSDSGFYLCAWSAGVNTEAFFGQGTRLTVV.